This T cell receptor beta chain comes out of a study of T cells in Graves' hyperthyroidism and ophthalmopathy. RNA transcripts were the template for amplifying TCR beta CDR3 regions. An initial round of RT-PCR targeting the TCR CDR3 relied on the HTBI primer set. TCRdb used MiXCR to reprocess the multiplex PCR reads, holding one entry per CDR3 protein. The repertoire holds 350,000 to 400,000 distinct CDR3 sequences, with about a fifth as singletons. The V gene's germline CDR1 is SEHNR and CDR2 FQNEAQ (reference sequence). The V gene end was trimmed by 6 bases and the J gene end by 2 bases; junction bases not matched to a gene: 13. The CDR3 totals 18 residues.

Sequenced sample: blood. The clonotype comes from a man aged 18 to 30 with Graves' ophthalmopathy. The J gene is TRBJ2-5, the V gene TRBV7-9; 12 bases agree with TRBD2. This CDR3 reads CASSRDSSGGAGQETQYF. DNA of the CDR3: TGTGCCAGCAGTCGGGACTCTAGCGGGGGGGCTGGACAAGAGACCCAGTACTTC.